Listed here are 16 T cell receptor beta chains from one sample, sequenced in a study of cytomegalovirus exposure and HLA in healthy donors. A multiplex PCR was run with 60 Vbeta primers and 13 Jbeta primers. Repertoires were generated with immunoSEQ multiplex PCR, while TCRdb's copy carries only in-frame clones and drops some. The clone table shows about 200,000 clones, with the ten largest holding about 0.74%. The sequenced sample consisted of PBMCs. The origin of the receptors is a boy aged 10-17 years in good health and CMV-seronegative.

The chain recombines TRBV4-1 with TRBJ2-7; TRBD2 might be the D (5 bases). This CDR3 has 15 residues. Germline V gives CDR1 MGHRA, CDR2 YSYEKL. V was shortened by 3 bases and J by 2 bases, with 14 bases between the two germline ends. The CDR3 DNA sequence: TGCGCCAGCAGCCAGGCAACTAGTATGGCCTACGAGCAGTACTTC. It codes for CASSQATSMAYEQYF.

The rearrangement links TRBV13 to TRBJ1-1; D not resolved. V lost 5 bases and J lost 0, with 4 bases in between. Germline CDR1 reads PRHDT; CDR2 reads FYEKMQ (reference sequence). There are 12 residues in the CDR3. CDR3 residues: CASSPVNTEAFF. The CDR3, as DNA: TGTGCCAGCAGCCCGGTGAACACTGAAGCTTTCTTT.

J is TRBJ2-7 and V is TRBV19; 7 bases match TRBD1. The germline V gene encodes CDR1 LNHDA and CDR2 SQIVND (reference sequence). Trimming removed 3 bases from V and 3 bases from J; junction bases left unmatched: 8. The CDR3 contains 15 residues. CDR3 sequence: CASSIGQGVYYEQYF. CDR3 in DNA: TGTGCCAGTAGTATCGGTCAGGGGGTCTACTACGAGCAGTACTTC.

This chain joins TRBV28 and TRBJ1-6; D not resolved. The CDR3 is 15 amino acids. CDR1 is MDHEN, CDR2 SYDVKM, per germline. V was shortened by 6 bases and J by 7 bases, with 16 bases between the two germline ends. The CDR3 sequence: CASSPSVEVNSPLHF. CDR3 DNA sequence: TGTGCCAGCAGCCCTTCGGTAGAGGTGAATTCACCCCTCCACTTT. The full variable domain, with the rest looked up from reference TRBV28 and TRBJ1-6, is DVKVTQSSRYLVKRTGEKVFLECVQDMDHENMFWYRQDPGLGLRLIYFSYDVKMKEKGDIPEGYSVSREKKERFSLILESASTNQTSMYLCASSPSVEVNSPLHFGNGTRLTVT.

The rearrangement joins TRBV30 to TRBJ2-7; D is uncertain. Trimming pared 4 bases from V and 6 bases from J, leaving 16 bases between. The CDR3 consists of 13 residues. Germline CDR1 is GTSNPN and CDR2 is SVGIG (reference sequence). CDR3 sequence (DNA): TGTGCCTGGAAAGGAAACAGATTTTTCGAGCAGTACTTC. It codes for CAWKGNRFFEQYF. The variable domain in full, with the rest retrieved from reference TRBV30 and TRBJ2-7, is SQTIHQWPATLVQPVGSPLSLECTVEGTSNPNLYWYRQAAGRGLQLLFYSVGIGQISSEVPQNLSASRPQDRQFILSSKKLLLSDSGFYLCAWKGNRFFEQYFGPGTRLTVT.

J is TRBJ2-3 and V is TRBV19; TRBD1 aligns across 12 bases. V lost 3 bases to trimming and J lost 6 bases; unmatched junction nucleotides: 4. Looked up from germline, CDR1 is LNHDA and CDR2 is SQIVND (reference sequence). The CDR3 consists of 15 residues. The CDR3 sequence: CASSIEGQGADTQYF. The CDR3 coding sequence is TGTGCCAGTAGTATTGAGGGACAGGGGGCTGATACGCAGTATTTT.

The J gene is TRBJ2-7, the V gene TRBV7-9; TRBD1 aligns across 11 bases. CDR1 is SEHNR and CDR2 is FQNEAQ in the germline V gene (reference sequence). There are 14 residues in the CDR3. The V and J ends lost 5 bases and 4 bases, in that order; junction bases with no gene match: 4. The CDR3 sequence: CASSVGQGAYEQYF. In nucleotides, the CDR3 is TGTGCCAGCAGCGTCGGACAGGGGGCTTACGAGCAGTACTTC.

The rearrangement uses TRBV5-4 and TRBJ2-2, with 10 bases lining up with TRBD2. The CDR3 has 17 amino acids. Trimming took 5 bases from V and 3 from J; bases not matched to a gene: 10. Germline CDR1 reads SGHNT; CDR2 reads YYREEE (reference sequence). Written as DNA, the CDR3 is TGTGCCAGCAGACATCTAACTAGCGGGGATGACACCGGGGAGCTGTTTTTT. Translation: CASRHLTSGDDTGELFF.

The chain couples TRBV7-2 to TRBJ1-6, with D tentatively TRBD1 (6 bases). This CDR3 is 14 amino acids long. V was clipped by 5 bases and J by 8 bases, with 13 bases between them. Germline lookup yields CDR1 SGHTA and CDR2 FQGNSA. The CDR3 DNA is TGTGCCAGCAGCCCGCGGGGGGCTCATTCACCCCTCCACTTT. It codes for CASSPRGAHSPLHF.

The CDR3 spells CASSLAGSRTDTQYF. CDR3 sequence (DNA): TGTGCCAGCAGCCTGGCGGGGAGCCGCACAGATACGCAGTATTTT. The chain is built from TRBV5-6 and TRBJ2-3, with a possible D match to TRBD2 (6 bases). The CDR3 extends over 15 amino acids. V gave up 4 bases and J gave up 1 base, with 13 bases separating them. Germline lookup yields CDR1 SGHDT and CDR2 YYEEEE.

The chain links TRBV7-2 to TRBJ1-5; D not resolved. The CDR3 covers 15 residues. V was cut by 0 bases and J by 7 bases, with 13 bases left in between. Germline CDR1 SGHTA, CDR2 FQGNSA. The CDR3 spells CASSLAGNIAQPQHF. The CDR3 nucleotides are TGTGCCAGCAGCTTAGCTGGCAACATAGCCCAGCCCCAGCATTTT.

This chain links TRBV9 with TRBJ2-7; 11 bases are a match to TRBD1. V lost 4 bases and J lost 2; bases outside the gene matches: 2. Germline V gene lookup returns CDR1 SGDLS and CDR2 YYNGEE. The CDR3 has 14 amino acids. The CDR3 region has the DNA TGTGCCAGCAGCTCGGGACAGGGGGCCTACGAGCAGTACTTC. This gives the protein CASSSGQGAYEQYF. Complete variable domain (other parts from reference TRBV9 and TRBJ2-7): DSGVTQTPKHLITATGQRVTLRCSPRSGDLSVYWYQQSLDQGLQFLIQYYNGEERAKGNILERFSAQQFPDLHSELNLSSLELGDSALYFCASSSGQGAYEQYFGPGTRLTVT.

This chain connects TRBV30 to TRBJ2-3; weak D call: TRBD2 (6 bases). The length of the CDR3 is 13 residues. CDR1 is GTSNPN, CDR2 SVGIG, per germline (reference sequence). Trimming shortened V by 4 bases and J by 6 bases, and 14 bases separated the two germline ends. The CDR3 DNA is TGTGCCTGGAACGGCGGGGATGAGGATACGCAGTATTTT. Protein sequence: CAWNGGDEDTQYF.

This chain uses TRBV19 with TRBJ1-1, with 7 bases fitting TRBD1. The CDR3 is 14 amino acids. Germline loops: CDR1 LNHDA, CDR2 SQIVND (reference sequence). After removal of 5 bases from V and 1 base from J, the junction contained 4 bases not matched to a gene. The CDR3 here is CASSLGQPNTEAFF. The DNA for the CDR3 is TGTGCCAGTAGTCTGGGACAGCCGAACACTGAAGCTTTCTTT.

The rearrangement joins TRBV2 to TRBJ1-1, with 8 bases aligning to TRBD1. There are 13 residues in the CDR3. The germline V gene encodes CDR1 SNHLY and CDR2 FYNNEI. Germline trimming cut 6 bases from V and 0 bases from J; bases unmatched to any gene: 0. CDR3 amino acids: CASRGQVNTEAFF. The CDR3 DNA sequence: TGTGCCAGCAGGGGACAGGTGAACACTGAAGCTTTCTTT.

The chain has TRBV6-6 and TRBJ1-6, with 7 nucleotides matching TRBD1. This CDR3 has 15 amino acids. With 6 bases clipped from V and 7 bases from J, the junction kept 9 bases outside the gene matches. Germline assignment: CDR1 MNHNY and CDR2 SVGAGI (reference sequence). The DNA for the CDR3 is TGTGCCAGCAGCAGACAGGGAACTCTGAATTCACCCCTCCACTTT. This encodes CASSRQGTLNSPLHF.